These 17 T cell receptor beta chains came from one sample sequenced in a study of CD8 T cells in Susac syndrome. An input of 0.5 to 1 ug of RNA was subjected to reverse transcription using random hexamers. One entry per CDR3 protein results from TCRdb running MiXCR on the immunoSEQ multiplex PCR reads. Found here are about 76,000 distinct CDR3 sequences, roughly nine tenths of them singletons; the top ten hold less than 0.6%. The specimen sequenced was CD8+ T cells from PBMCs. The origin of the receptors is a human donor with multiple sclerosis.

The genes are TRBV12-5 and TRBJ1-2; D is ambiguous. The CDR3 has 13 residues. V lost 7 bases to trimming and J lost 0 bases, with 9 bases between them. Germline-derived CDR1 and CDR2 are LGHNT and FRNRAP. CDR3 amino acids: CASDLDSNYGYTF. The CDR3 DNA sequence: TGTGCTAGTGACCTGGACTCTAACTATGGCTACACCTTC.

CDR3 sequence: CASSFTADTQYF. The CDR3 DNA reads as TGTGCCAGCAGTTTTACCGCAGATACGCAGTATTTT. J is TRBJ2-3 and V is TRBV27; D unclear. Germline CDR1 is MNHEY and CDR2 is SMNVEV (reference sequence). Trimming cost V 3 bases and J 4 bases, with 5 bases left between them. CDR3 length equals 12 residues.

The rearrangement joins TRBV12-3 or TRBV12-4 to TRBJ2-5; D is ambiguous. The CDR3 is 13 residues long. V shed 6 bases and J shed 1 base, with 9 bases lying between them. The CDR3 DNA reads TGTGCCAGCAGCATTAACAGCCAAGAGACCCAGTACTTC. Translated, it gives CASSINSQETQYF.

This clonotype occurred once. This sequence joins TRBV12-3 or TRBV12-4 and TRBJ2-2; no clear D gene. The CDR3 is 14 residues long. Trimming took 3 bases from V and 3 from J, leaving 8 bases between them. In nucleotides, the CDR3 is TGTGCCAGCAGTTTTAATAAGTACACCGGGGAGCTGTTTTTT. It translates to CASSFNKYTGELFF.

This chain connects TRBV9 to TRBJ1-2, with 12 bases lining up with TRBD1. Germline V gene data show CDR1 as SGDLS and CDR2 as YYNGEE. The CDR3 extends over 17 amino acids. Unmatched junction bases numbered 12, after V lost 3 bases and J lost 6 bases. CDR3 amino acids: CASSDPGQGAVEDGYTF. CDR3 nucleotides: TGTGCCAGCAGCGACCCGGGACAGGGGGCGGTTGAGGATGGCTACACCTTC.

A few counts support this clonotype. The V call is TRBV19, the J call TRBJ2-6; D ambiguous. Trimming stripped 5 bases from V and 0 bases from J, with 2 bases between. The CDR3 loop spans 13 amino acids. Germline V gives CDR1 LNHDA, CDR2 SQIVND (reference sequence). The CDR3 region is CASSDSGANVLTF. The CDR3 coding sequence is TGTGCCAGTAGTGACTCTGGGGCCAACGTCCTGACTTTC. The full variable domain, rest sourced from reference TRBV19 and TRBJ2-6, is DGGITQSPKYLFRKEGQNVTLSCEQNLNHDAMYWYRQDPGQGLRLIYYSQIVNDFQKGDIAEGYSVSREKKESFPLTVTSAQKNPTAFYLCASSDSGANVLTFGAGSRLTVL.

The chain recombines TRBV7-6 with TRBJ2-1; no clear D gene. The CDR3 consists of 12 residues. The germline gives CDR1 SGHVS, CDR2 FNYEAQ. Trimming shortened V by 4 bases and J by 8 bases, and 9 bases separated the two germline ends. CDR3 residues: CASSSSLHEQFF. The CDR3 DNA sequence: TGTGCCAGCAGCTCCTCATTGCATGAGCAGTTCTTC.

The rearrangement joins TRBV28 to TRBJ1-1; D gene unclear. Trimming shortened V by 2 bases and J by 5 bases, and 15 bases separated the two germline ends. Germline V CDR1 and CDR2: MDHEN, SYDVKM. The CDR3 sequence is 15 residues long. The CDR3 loop reads CASSLGSGFRTEAFF. The DNA for the CDR3 is TGTGCCAGCAGTTTAGGTTCGGGCTTTCGGACTGAAGCTTTCTTT.

This chain connects TRBV2 to TRBJ2-2, with 7 nucleotides matching TRBD1. This CDR3 spans 14 amino acids. V lost 2 bases and J lost 5; bases outside the gene matches: 2. CDR1 is SNHLY and CDR2 is FYNNEI in the germline V gene. The CDR3, as DNA: TGTGCCAGCAGTGAACCGACAGGGACCGGGGAGCTGTTTTTT. Protein sequence: CASSEPTGTGELFF.

This chain links TRBV27 with TRBJ2-7, with 8 bases identical to TRBD1. Germline V gene data show CDR1 as MNHEY and CDR2 as SMNVEV (reference sequence). The CDR3 contains 15 residues. With 2 bases clipped from V and 4 bases from J, the junction kept 7 bases outside the gene matches. CDR3 amino acids: CASSLIQGGIYEQYF. The CDR3 bases are TGTGCCAGCAGTTTAATACAGGGGGGAATATACGAGCAGTACTTC.

This clonotype showed up just a few times. The rearrangement uses TRBV27 and TRBJ2-7; the D call may be TRBD1 or TRBD2 (5 bases each). The germline gives CDR1 MNHEY, CDR2 SMNVEV (reference sequence). The V end was cut by 3 bases, the J end by 3 bases, with 9 bases between. CDR3 length equals 13 residues. In DNA, the CDR3 is TGTGCCAGCAGTTTGGGACGAAGCTACGAGCAGTACTTC. Protein sequence: CASSLGRSYEQYF.

The rearrangement uses TRBV20-1 and TRBJ1-1; D not resolved. Germline-derived CDR1 and CDR2 are DFQATT and SNEGSKA (reference sequence). This CDR3 has 14 residues. V was pared by 0 bases and J by 4 bases, with 12 bases between. As DNA, the CDR3 is TGCAGTGCTAGAGAATCCCTCTTGAGCACTGAAGCTTTCTTT. This translates into CSARESLLSTEAFF.

V is TRBV19 and J is TRBJ1-1; 11 nucleotides align to TRBD1. Per the germline V gene, CDR1 is LNHDA and CDR2 is SQIVND (reference sequence). The CDR3 consists of 18 residues. With 0 bases clipped from V and 5 bases from J, the junction kept 11 bases outside the gene matches. CDR3 sequence reads: CASSIDHGQGARRTEAFF. CDR3 nucleotide sequence: TGTGCCAGTAGTATAGATCACGGACAGGGGGCCCGGCGAACTGAAGCTTTCTTT. The full variable domain, rest sourced from reference TRBV19 and TRBJ1-1, is DGGITQSPKYLFRKEGQNVTLSCEQNLNHDAMYWYRQDPGQGLRLIYYSQIVNDFQKGDIAEGYSVSREKKESFPLTVTSAQKNPTAFYLCASSIDHGQGARRTEAFFGQGTRLTVV.

The chain recombines TRBV5-6 with TRBJ1-6; tentative D call: TRBD1 (5 bases). With 0 bases removed from V and 4 bases from J, the gap between germline ends came to 5 bases. The CDR3 length is 14 residues. The V gene's germline CDR1 is SGHDT and CDR2 YYEEEE. CDR3 loop: CASSLGQYNSPLHF. CDR3 in DNA: TGTGCCAGCAGCTTGGGACAGTATAATTCACCCCTCCACTTT.

V is TRBV6-5 and J is TRBJ2-4; tentative D call: TRBD1 (5 bases). Deletions cut 4 bases from V and 1 base from J, with 14 bases between. The CDR3 has 16 residues. CDR1 and CDR2 from the germline V gene are MNHEY and SVGAGI. The CDR3 coding sequence is TGTGCCAGCAGTTTTGGGGCCTACTCGGCCAAAAACATTCAGTACTTC. Translated, it gives CASSFGAYSAKNIQYF.

For the CDR3, the DNA is TGTGCCAGCAGTTTCCACGGACAGCCTGGGTGGACTGAAGCTTTCTTT. Encoded protein: CASSFHGQPGWTEAFF. V gene TRBV28 combines with J gene TRBJ1-1, with D perhaps TRBD1 (6 bases). Deletions cut 3 bases from V and 5 bases from J, with 19 bases between. The germline CDR1 and CDR2 sequences are MDHEN and SYDVKM. This CDR3 has 16 amino acids.

The chain links TRBV6-1 to TRBJ1-1; D is unresolved. Between the trimmed V and J ends, which lost 7 bases and 8 bases, there was a span of 11 bases. This CDR3 is 11 amino acids long. Germline V CDR1 and CDR2: MNHNS, SASEGT. The DNA of the CDR3 is TGTGCCAGCATCTTTTTACCAGAAGCTTTCTTT. This sequence encodes CASIFLPEAFF.